This TCR beta chain was found in a study of regulatory T cells in long-lasting Graves disease. With iRepertoire HTBI primers and Arm-PCR of CDR3 regions, TCR beta libraries were built. TCRdb passed the multiplex PCR reads through MiXCR, listing each CDR3 protein once. Of over 450,000 distinct CDR3 sequences listed, around 11% are singletons. V was cut by 5 bases and J by 5 bases, with 18 bases left in between. This CDR3 spans 15 amino acids. This sample's time point: newly diagnosed GD, antithyroid drugs for less than 3 months. The TCR library was made from RNA extracted from PBMCs. It was by American Thyroid Association guidelines that Graves' disease was diagnosed. These data are also associated with another study on T cells in Graves' hyperthyroidism and ophthalmopathy. That work contributes: Most thyroid clonotypes that were expanded above 0.001 also turned up in blood.

The source was peripheral blood mononuclear cells (PBMCs), collected at new diagnosis, from a patient treated with antithyroid drugs. The V call is TRBV12-3 or TRBV12-4, the J call TRBJ1-1; D is uncertain. The sequence was obtained from a woman aged 25-40 years with Graves disease. CDR3 region: CASSQTGPTWTEAFF. CDR3 coding DNA: TGTGCCAGCAGTCAAACCGGGCCTACCTGGACTGAAGCTTTCTTT.